This TCR beta chain was recorded in a study of blood T cell repertoires in COVID-19. The overall study: Whether acute or convalescent, the COVID-19 samples came from the United States, Italy and Spain.

Germline loops: CDR1 SGHDT, CDR2 YYEEEE. The CDR3 has 15 residues. V gave up 3 bases and J gave up 0 bases, with 10 bases separating them. Original analysis: How many nucleated cells were present was estimated from reference gene primer amplification. The method was immunoSEQ multiplex PCR; TCRdb's version includes in-frame clones alone and lacks a portion of them. That table furnishes V, J and clone size, whereas the DNA furnished D and trimming. Of around 360,000 clones listed, about 89% are singletons. During active infection, Seattle patients enrolled and were then monitored through disease. The rearrangement joins TRBV5-6 to TRBJ2-1; D possibly corresponds to TRBD2 (6 bases). The sequencing sample was made of peripheral blood. The receptor was isolated from a woman in her thirties with COVID-19, enrolled during active disease. For the CDR3, the DNA is TGTGCCAGCAGCTCACTAGCTCGCTCCTACAATGAGCAGTTCTTC. It yields the protein CASSSLARSYNEQFF. Using reference TRBV5-6 and TRBJ2-1 for the parts outside the CDR3, the full variable domain is DAGVTQSPTHLIKTRGQQVTLRCSPKSGHDTVSWYQQALGQGPQFIFQYYEEEERQRGNFPDRFSGHQFPNYSSELNVNALLLGDSALYLCASSSLARSYNEQFFGPGTRLTVL.